Each of the 11 T cell receptor beta chains below was sequenced from the same sample in a study of shared clonotypes between healthy human individuals. Method: immunoSEQ multiplex PCR; TCRdb's copy keeps in-frame clones and lacks some. Of some 900,000 clones in the sample, about 80% were seen once. Sequencing was carried out using memory CD4+ T cells sorted from blood. Specified subset: CD45RA-negative fraction. The receptors here all came from a man aged 18 to 30 in good health.

The chain uses TRBV5-1 and TRBJ2-3, with 13 bases aligning to TRBD2. With V trimmed by 4 bases and J by 0 bases, 8 bases remained unmatched. This CDR3 is built from 18 residues. In germline, CDR1 is SGHRS, CDR2 YFSETQ. The CDR3 spells CASSLRLAGGGSTDTQYF. CDR3 coding DNA: TGCGCCAGCAGCCTGCGACTAGCGGGGGGTGGGAGCACAGATACGCAGTATTTT.

This clone has a handful of counts. The genes are TRBV5-4 and TRBJ2-2, with D possibly called TRBD1 or TRBD2 (5 bases each). The length of the CDR3 is 15 residues. V shed 4 bases and J shed 2 bases, with 12 bases lying between them. CDR1 SGHNT and CDR2 YYREEE come from the germline V gene (reference sequence). Written as DNA, the CDR3 is TGTGCCAGCAGCCGTGGGACGGATAACACCGGGGAGCTGTTTTTT. Protein: CASSRGTDNTGELFF.

The count of this clone is one. V gene TRBV5-1 combines with J gene TRBJ1-1; tentative D call: TRBD1 (6 bases). The CDR3 has 12 residues. V dropped 4 bases and J dropped 7 bases, with 11 bases sitting between them. The germline gives CDR1 SGHRS, CDR2 YFSETQ. In nucleotides, the CDR3 is TGCGCCAGCAGCCAACCGACAGGTGAAGCTTTCTTT. Protein sequence: CASSQPTGEAFF.

The rearrangement joins TRBV15 to TRBJ2-5; D call uncertain. The CDR3 totals 16 residues. Per germline, CDR1 LNHNV and CDR2 YYDKDF (reference sequence). Trimming pared 0 bases from V and 1 base from J, leaving 12 bases between. The CDR3 sequence: CATSRDLFSIQETQYF. Here the CDR3 DNA reads TGTGCCACCAGCAGAGATCTCTTTTCCATCCAAGAGACCCAGTACTTC. The variable domain in full, with the rest retrieved from reference TRBV15 and TRBJ2-5, is DAMVIQNPRYQVTQFGKPVTLSCSQTLNHNVMYWYQQKSSQAPKLLFHYYDKDFNNEADTPDNFQSRRPNTSFCFLDIRSPGLGDTAMYLCATSRDLFSIQETQYFGPGTRLLVL.

The J gene is TRBJ1-4, the V gene TRBV19, with no clear D. Germline loops: CDR1 LNHDA, CDR2 SQIVND (reference sequence). CDR3 length: 13 residues. V was pared by 7 bases and J by 8 bases, with 14 bases between. The CDR3 DNA reads as TGTGCCAGTACGGGCGGCCTTAAAGAAAAACTGTTTTTT. This gives the protein CASTGGLKEKLFF.

The rearrangement joins TRBV25-1 to TRBJ2-3; 11 bases line up with TRBD2. J was trimmed by 4 bases and V by 2 bases; bases with no gene match: 2. The CDR3 is 15 residues long. Looked up from germline, CDR1 is MGHDK and CDR2 is SYGVNS. Here the CDR3 reads CASSELAGGADTQYF. CDR3 DNA: TGTGCCAGCAGTGAACTAGCGGGAGGTGCAGATACGCAGTATTTT.

This clone has a single count. The genes are TRBV5-1 and TRBJ2-3; weak D call: TRBD2 (5 bases). Trimming stripped 0 bases from V and 3 bases from J, with 11 bases between. This CDR3 has 15 residues. Germline V CDR1 and CDR2: SGHRS, YFSETQ. This CDR3 reads CASSLGGFGTDTQYF. CDR3 DNA sequence: TGCGCCAGCAGCTTGGGAGGGTTTGGTACAGATACGCAGTATTTT.

This chain uses TRBV6-5 with TRBJ1-1; a possible D gene is TRBD1 (5 bases). V lost 7 bases and J 8 bases, leaving 17 bases between the germline ends. This CDR3 has 13 residues. CDR1 is MNHEY, CDR2 SVGAGI, per germline. CDR3: CASTLPGRQEAFF. The CDR3, as DNA: TGTGCCAGCACCCTTCCGGGACGGCAGGAAGCTTTCTTT.

The chain has TRBV7-3 and TRBJ2-3; 8 bases align to TRBD1. CDR3 length: 15 amino acids. Per the germline V gene, CDR1 is SGHTA and CDR2 is FQGTGA. V was clipped by 5 bases and J by 3 bases; unmatched bases: 7. CDR3 amino acids: CASSPAQGATDTQYF. For the CDR3, the DNA is TGTGCCAGCAGCCCCGCCCAGGGGGCGACAGATACGCAGTATTTT.

The chain has TRBV7-9 and TRBJ2-1; a weak D match, TRBD2 (5 bases). V was trimmed by 5 bases and J by 0 bases, leaving 8 bases between them. Germline-derived CDR1 and CDR2 are SEHNR and FQNEAQ (reference sequence). This CDR3 is built from 14 residues. CDR3 protein: CASSNSGSYNEQFF. CDR3 DNA sequence: TGTGCCAGCAGCAACAGCGGCTCCTACAATGAGCAGTTCTTC.

V and J are TRBV5-6 and TRBJ2-6, with D hard to call. The CDR3 is 15 residues long. Trimming left V 5 bases short and J 3 bases short, with 12 bases between. Germline assignment: CDR1 SGHDT and CDR2 YYEEEE. DNA for the CDR3: TGTGCCAGCAGTTCGGTTTGGGTTGGGGCCAACGTCCTGACTTTC. Encoded protein: CASSSVWVGANVLTF.